The present T cell receptor beta chain was sequenced within a study of T cells after yellow fever vaccination. Study overall: Fractions low in cell number were prepared with SMART-Seq v4 Ultra Low Input. The study, taken as a whole, reports: Some clonotypes, a small share, were shared between CD4 and CD8 compartments.

In TCRdb, the 5' RACE reads were re-called with MiXCR into one record per CDR3 protein. The sample lists about 350,000 distinct CDR3 sequences; approximately 13% were seen once. Trimming left V 2 bases short and J 1 base short, with 20 bases between. This CDR3 comprises 18 residues. Only one count was recorded for this clonotype. Its antigen is as yet unknown. The source was CD4+ T cells sorted from PBMCs, collected 15 days after the yellow fever booster vaccination. This sequence originates from a man younger than 30 who received the YFV17D yellow fever vaccine. The J gene is TRBJ2-5, the V gene TRBV23-1, with D perhaps given as TRBD1 or TRBD2 (5 bases each). TRBV23-1 is given ORF status, its function remaining uncertain. The CDR3 protein is CASSQGVGPLYTQETQYF. CDR3 coding DNA: TGCGCCAGCAGTCAAGGGGTGGGACCATTATACACCCAAGAGACCCAGTACTTC.